These 13 T cell receptor beta chains originate from one sample sequenced in a study of cytomegalovirus exposure and HLA in healthy donors. Primers: 60 Vbeta forward and 13 Jbeta reverse. Generated by immunoSEQ multiplex PCR, the TCRdb table keeps only in-frame clones and is missing some. The sample shows 100,000 to 150,000 clones, roughly four fifths of them seen only once. The sequencing input was PBMCs. The receptors here all came from a boy under 10 years old in good health and CMV-seronegative.

V and J are TRBV5-1 and TRBJ2-1, with 10 bases aligning to TRBD2. Per the germline V gene, CDR1 is SGHRS and CDR2 is YFSETQ. The CDR3 has 16 amino acids. V was clipped by 2 bases and J by 5 bases; unmatched bases: 7. CDR3 DNA sequence: TGCGCCAGCAGCTTTTCAGCGGGAGGGCTCCACAATGAGCAGTTCTTC. Residues: CASSFSAGGLHNEQFF.

A word on this clone: The junction differs from germline at one of its ends, possibly a read error. The gene calls are TRBV7-9 and TRBJ2-7, with a possible D match to TRBD2 (7 bases). CDR1 is SEHNR, CDR2 FQNEAQ, per germline (reference sequence). The CDR3 length is 16 residues. The CDR3 sequence: CSSSLALRGPSYEQYF. CDR3 bases: TGTTCCAGCAGCTTAGCGTTGCGGGGGCCCTCCTACGAGCAGTACTTC.

This sequence joins TRBV6-4 and TRBJ2-2, with D tentatively TRBD2 (6 bases). This CDR3 has 16 residues. V lost 5 bases and J 0 bases, leaving 13 bases between the germline ends. Germline values: CDR1 MRHNA, CDR2 SNTAGT. The CDR3: CASSPLGGANTGELFF. The DNA for the CDR3 is TGTGCCAGCAGTCCTCTCGGGGGAGCGAACACCGGGGAGCTGTTTTTT.

This clone was found once. The genes are TRBV7-9 and TRBJ2-5, with TRBD2 identical over 9 bases. The CDR3 is 15 residues long. Germline CDR1 is SEHNR and CDR2 is FQNEAQ (reference sequence). V lost 3 bases to trimming and J lost 1 base; unmatched junction nucleotides: 3. CDR3 sequence (DNA): TGTGCCAGCAGCTTCCTGACTAGCGGCCAAGAGACCCAGTACTTC. Amino acid sequence: CASSFLTSGQETQYF.

V is TRBV6-4 and J is TRBJ2-1; a weak D match, TRBD1 (5 bases). Germline CDR1 MRHNA, CDR2 SNTAGT. The CDR3 spans 13 residues. Trimming removed 0 bases from V and 7 bases from J, with 7 bases in between. The DNA of the CDR3 is TGTGCCAGCAGTGACTCGGGGCCGAATGAGCAGTTCTTC. This translates into CASSDSGPNEQFF.

In its sample, this clone was seen a few times. This sequence joins TRBV5-1 and TRBJ1-5; 11 bases map to TRBD1. J gave up 6 bases and V 4 bases, and 9 bases lay outside the gene matches. CDR1 is SGHRS, CDR2 YFSETQ, per germline. This CDR3 comprises 16 residues. CDR3 DNA: TGCGCCAGCAGCCTCCAGGGGACAGGGGGTTCTCAGCCCCAGCATTTT. Protein sequence: CASSLQGTGGSQPQHF.

The CDR3 protein is CAGTGQYNEKLFF. CDR3 nucleotides: TGTGCCGGTACTGGACAGTATAATGAAAAACTGTTTTTT. The chain joins TRBV30 to TRBJ1-4; a possible D gene is TRBD1 (6 bases). Germline V gives CDR1 GTSNPN, CDR2 SVGIG (reference sequence). V dropped 8 bases and J dropped 4 bases, with 14 bases sitting between them. The CDR3 is made up of 13 amino acids.

The chain combines TRBV5-8 with TRBJ2-1; 8 nucleotides align to TRBD1. CDR3 length equals 17 residues. Germline CDR1 SGHTS, CDR2 YDEGEE. The V segment lost 3 bases and the J segment 1 base; nucleotides outside the gene matches: 9. The CDR3 sequence is CASSYRVRTGSYNEQFF. CDR3 DNA: TGTGCCAGCAGCTACAGGGTCCGGACAGGGTCCTACAATGAGCAGTTCTTC.

The rearrangement joins TRBV25-1 to TRBJ2-1; D remains unclear. The CDR3 runs to 15 residues. Germline CDR1 and CDR2: MGHDK and SYGVNS. Trimming took 5 bases from V and 7 from J, leaving 18 bases between them. CDR3 in DNA: TGTGCCAGCAGTTACGGGTTTGGCCTAAAGAATGAGCAGTTCTTC. Its translation is CASSYGFGLKNEQFF.

The sample holds a few counts of this clone. CDR3 nucleotides: TGTGCCAGCCAACTCGTAGAAGCAGATACGCAGTATTTT. Amino acids: CASQLVEADTQYF. The chain recombines TRBV6-1 with TRBJ2-3, with D unresolved. The V end lost 8 bases, the J end lost 4 bases, and 13 bases lay between the germline ends. The CDR3 length is 13 residues. The V gene's germline CDR1 is MNHNS and CDR2 SASEGT.

The J gene is TRBJ2-7, the V gene TRBV23-1; 7 bases agree with TRBD1. TRBV23-1 is reported as an ORF; its role is uncertain. Trimming took 0 bases from V and 4 from J; bases not matched to a gene: 9. The CDR3 has 16 amino acids. This CDR3 reads CASSQSGQGDGYEQYF. In DNA, the CDR3 is TGCGCCAGCAGTCAATCGGGGCAGGGGGACGGGTACGAGCAGTACTTC.

This clone has just one count. V usage is TRBV29-1 and J usage is TRBJ1-4; no clear D gene. CDR3 length equals 13 residues. Germline values: CDR1 SQVTM, CDR2 ANQGSEA. The V gene lost 4 bases and the J gene lost 8 bases, with 14 bases spanning the gap. DNA for the CDR3: TGCAGCGTTGTAGACACCCGGGAGGAAAAACTGTTTTTT. As protein: CSVVDTREEKLFF.

This sequence joins TRBV19 and TRBJ2-3, with 8 bases aligning to TRBD2. Germline loops: CDR1 LNHDA, CDR2 SQIVND (reference sequence). The CDR3 loop spans 18 amino acids. Unmatched junction bases numbered 13, after V lost 5 bases and J lost 0 bases. The CDR3 DNA follows: TGTGCCAGTAGTTTAGCCCCACTAGCGGCATCTAGCACAGATACGCAGTATTTT. It is translated as CASSLAPLAASSTDTQYF.